One sample yielded the 4 T cell receptor beta chains listed below, sequenced in a study of cytomegalovirus exposure and HLA in healthy donors. 13 Jbeta primers and 60 Vbeta primers were used for the PCR. Clones were read by immunoSEQ multiplex PCR, and TCRdb kept only the in-frame ones, dropping some. The profile shows over 100,000 clones, about 79% of them singletons. The sequencing sample was made of PBMCs. The receptors here all came from a woman younger than 30 in good health and CMV-seropositive.

The gene calls are TRBV19 and TRBJ1-1; D is unresolved. The CDR3 is 14 residues long. The germline V and J ends were trimmed by 2 bases and 4 bases, with 11 bases remaining between them. Germline CDR1 and CDR2: LNHDA and SQIVND (reference sequence). CDR3 residues: CASSIRAKSTEAFF. Here the CDR3 DNA reads TGTGCCAGTAGTATAAGAGCCAAGAGCACTGAAGCTTTCTTT.

Here the CDR3 reads CASSTPTGGVFTEAFF. The CDR3 coding sequence is TGTGCCAGTAGTACCCCGACAGGGGGCGTCTTCACTGAAGCTTTCTTT. The rearrangement links TRBV19 to TRBJ1-1; 10 bases line up with TRBD1. This CDR3 spans 16 amino acids. V lost 4 bases, J lost 4 bases, and 9 bases stayed unmatched. Germline CDR1 and CDR2: LNHDA and SQIVND (reference sequence). Supplemented by reference TRBV19 and TRBJ1-1, the full variable domain reads DGGITQSPKYLFRKEGQNVTLSCEQNLNHDAMYWYRQDPGQGLRLIYYSQIVNDFQKGDIAEGYSVSREKKESFPLTVTSAQKNPTAFYLCASSTPTGGVFTEAFFGQGTRLTVV.

This sequence joins TRBV6-6 and TRBJ1-1, with TRBD1 matching over 8 bases. Trimming cost V 10 bases and J 4 bases; bases outside gene matches: 5. The CDR3 is 12 amino acids. Germline V gives CDR1 MNHNY, CDR2 SVGAGI (reference sequence). The CDR3 DNA reads TGTGCCACCACTACAGGGGGCACTGAAGCTTTCTTT. This sequence encodes CATTTGGTEAFF.

The chain employs TRBV6-6 and TRBJ1-5, with D maybe TRBD1 (6 bases). The CDR3 is made up of 15 amino acids. Germline-derived CDR1 and CDR2 are MNHNY and SVGAGI (reference sequence). V was trimmed by 6 bases and J by 0 bases, leaving 12 bases between them. The CDR3 DNA is TGTGCCAGCAGCCCGGGACACAGTAGCAATCAGCCCCAGCATTTT. This gives the protein CASSPGHSSNQPQHF.